This T cell receptor beta chain was recovered during a study of blood T cell repertoires in COVID-19. Whole-study context: The United States, Italy and Spain supplied acute and convalescent COVID-19 samples. T cells, B-cell-depleted T cells, or PBMCs provided the cDNA or gDNA that served as material.

About this clone: The sample holds other DNA sequences that translate to the same CDR3.

Data came from immunoSEQ multiplex PCR; TCRdb stores just in-frame clones and leaves some out. The repertoire holds about 500,000 clones, around 90% seen once, with about 8% in the top ten. The germline V gene has CDR1 LGHDT and CDR2 YNNKEL (reference sequence). This CDR3 comprises 14 residues. V trimming: 4 bases; J trimming: 6 bases; junction bases outside the gene matches: 8. Material for sequencing was peripheral blood. The chain links TRBV3-1 (or the pseudogene TRBV3-2) to TRBJ2-7; 8 nucleotides align to TRBD1. The sequence was collected from a woman between 50 and 59 years old with COVID-19, enrolled during active disease. CDR3 sequence (DNA): TGTGCCAGCAGCCCAATGGACAGGGCAGGCGAGCAGTACTTC. It is translated as CASSPMDRAGEQYF.